The 10 T cell receptor beta chains in this list originate from one sample, sequenced in a study of T cell repertoires in cytomegalovirus infection. Their target antigens are unknown. TCRdb re-called the reads with MiXCR, one entry per CDR3 protein. Altogether some 900,000 distinct CDR3 sequences are present, 32% being singletons, with the ten largest covering 12%. The sample here was cultured CD8+ T cells from PBMCs, taken from culture after CMV antigen stimulation. The receptors derive from a human donor in good health (CMV status not recorded). Some clones in this sample may be carry-over from other donors' samples.

This clonotype was found a few times. This rearrangement joins TRBV7-8 to TRBJ2-2, with a weak D call TRBD2 (5 bases). With 5 bases removed from V and 4 bases from J, the gap between germline ends came to 11 bases. CDR3 length: 14 amino acids. Germline CDR1 SGHVS, CDR2 FQNEAQ. This CDR3 reads CASSIGVGTGELFF. CDR3 nucleotide sequence: TGTGCCAGCAGCATCGGGGTCGGCACCGGGGAGCTGTTTTTT.

The chain joins TRBV6-5 to TRBJ2-2; perhaps TRBD1 as D (5 bases). Germline lookup yields CDR1 MNHEY and CDR2 SVGAGI. The V gene lost 0 bases and the J gene lost 3 bases, with 14 bases spanning the gap. The CDR3 consists of 17 residues. The CDR3 bases are TGTGCCAGCAGTTACTCCTGGCAGGGCAGGGACACCGGGGAGCTGTTTTTT. Translated, it gives CASSYSWQGRDTGELFF.

Concerning this clonotype itself: A read error may account for a junction end that differs from germline. This chain links TRBV2 with TRBJ2-5; possible D gene TRBD2, 5 bases. The CDR3 contains 15 residues. CDR1 and CDR2 from the germline V gene are SNHLY and FYNNEI. As DNA, the CDR3 is TGTGCCAACAGTGACCGAGGCCGACGAGGGGAGACCCAGTACTTC. This codes for CANSDRGRRGETQYF.

CDR3 DNA: TGTGCCAGCAGCCCCCCGGGGGGATCCTCAATCTCCTACAATGAGCAGTTCTTC. It is translated as CASSPPGGSSISYNEQFF. The rearrangement joins TRBV4-2 to TRBJ2-1; 7 nucleotides agree with TRBD2. Germline CDR1 reads LGHNA; CDR2 reads YNFKEQ. The CDR3 is 18 amino acids. The trim removed 4 bases at V and 0 bases at J, leaving 12 bases unmatched.

The chain has TRBV11-3 and TRBJ2-7, with 9 bases lining up with TRBD1. With V trimmed by 5 bases and J by 3 bases, 8 bases remained unmatched. This CDR3 comprises 15 residues. Germline CDR1 and CDR2: SGHNT and YENEEA. The CDR3 nucleotides read TGTGCCAGCAGCCCTGACCGGGACAGGGTCTACGAGCAGTACTTC. Encoded protein: CASSPDRDRVYEQYF.

Only a few counts were recorded for this clonotype. The chain links TRBV6-5 to TRBJ2-2; D is uncertain. The germline V gene encodes CDR1 MNHEY and CDR2 SVGAGI. With 2 bases removed from V and 2 bases from J, the gap between germline ends came to 6 bases. The CDR3 is 14 amino acids. The CDR3 region is CASSYADNTGELFF. DNA of the CDR3: TGTGCCAGCAGTTACGCCGACAACACCGGGGAGCTGTTTTTT.

The chain joins TRBV15 to TRBJ1-1, with 9 bases lining up with TRBD1. In germline, CDR1 is LNHNV, CDR2 YYDKDF (reference sequence). This CDR3 is 18 amino acids long. V was clipped by 1 base and J by 0 bases; unmatched bases: 9. The CDR3 sequence: CATSRAGQGLDMNTEAFF. CDR3 coding DNA: TGTGCCACCAGCAGAGCGGGACAGGGTCTGGATATGAACACTGAAGCTTTCTTT.

This chain connects TRBV6-1 to TRBJ2-7; D might be TRBD2 (6 bases). The ends were cut back, 6 bases at V and 5 bases at J, with 17 bases in the middle. This CDR3 region has 14 residues. The germline V gene has CDR1 MNHNS and CDR2 SASEGT. The CDR3 reads CASSWRGAGHEQYF. The CDR3 nucleotides are TGTGCCAGCAGCTGGAGGGGCGCGGGTCACGAGCAGTACTTC.

Notes on this clonotype: At one of its ends the junction is not consistent with the germline gene, which may arise from a read error. The V gene is TRBV7-1, the J gene TRBJ2-5, with 9 bases identical to TRBD1. TRBV7-1 is sorted into the ORF group, with uncertain function. The CDR3 contains 14 residues. CDR3 sequence: CASGSQGARETQYF. The CDR3, as DNA: TGTGCCAGCGGCTCACAGGGGGCGAGGGAGACCCAGTACTTC.

Points on this clonotype: This could be a read error, since a much larger clone is one nucleotide away. The chain uses TRBV6-8 and TRBJ2-7; TRBD2 matches at 7 bases. Germline V gene lookup returns CDR1 MNHGY and CDR2 SAAAGT. J lost 9 bases, V lost 0 bases, and 8 bases had no gene match. The CDR3 spans 14 residues. The CDR3 protein is CASSYSSRGDGQYF. The CDR3 DNA reads TGTGCCAGCAGTTACTCGAGTCGGGGGGATGGGCAGTACTTC.